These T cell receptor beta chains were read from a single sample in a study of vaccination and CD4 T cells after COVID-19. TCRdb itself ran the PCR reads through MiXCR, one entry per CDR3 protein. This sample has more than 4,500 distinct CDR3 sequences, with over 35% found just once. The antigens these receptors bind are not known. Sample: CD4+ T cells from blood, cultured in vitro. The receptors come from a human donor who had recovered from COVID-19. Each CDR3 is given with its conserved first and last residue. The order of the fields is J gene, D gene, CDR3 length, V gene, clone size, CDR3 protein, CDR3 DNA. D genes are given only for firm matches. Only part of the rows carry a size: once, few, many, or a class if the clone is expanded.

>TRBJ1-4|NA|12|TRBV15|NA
CATSRGWEKLFF
TGTGCCACCAGCAGAGGCTGGGAAAAACTGTTTTTT
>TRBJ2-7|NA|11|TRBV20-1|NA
CSARQEGEQYF
TGCAGTGCTCGCCAGGAGGGGGAGCAGTACTTC
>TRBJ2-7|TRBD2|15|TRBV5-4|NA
CASSLTSGGNYEQYF
TGTGCCAGCAGCTTGACTAGCGGGGGGAATTACGAGCAGTACTTC
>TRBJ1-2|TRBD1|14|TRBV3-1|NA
CASSQSDRGHGYTF
TGTGCCAGCAGCCAATCGGACAGGGGCCATGGCTACACCTTC
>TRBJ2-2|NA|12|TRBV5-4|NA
CASSFVSGELFF
TGTGCCAGCAGCTTTGTTAGCGGGGAGCTGTTTTTT
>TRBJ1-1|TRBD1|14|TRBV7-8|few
CASSAGQENTEAFF
TGTGCCAGCAGCGCGGGACAGGAGAACACTGAAGCTTTCTTT
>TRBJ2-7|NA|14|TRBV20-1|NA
CSTGPPGDSYEQYF
TGCAGTACTGGACCCCCGGGGGACTCCTACGAGCAGTACTTC
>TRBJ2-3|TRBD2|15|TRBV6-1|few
CASRSLAGVLDTQYF
TGTGCCAGCAGGTCACTAGCGGGAGTGCTGGATACGCAGTATTTT
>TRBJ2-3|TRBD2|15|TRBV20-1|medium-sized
CSAPGLAGNTDTQYF
TGCAGTGCGCCCGGACTAGCGGGGAACACAGATACGCAGTATTTT
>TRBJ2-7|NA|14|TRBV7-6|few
CASSDTNSFHEQYF
TGTGCCAGCAGCGACACAAACTCTTTCCACGAGCAGTACTTC
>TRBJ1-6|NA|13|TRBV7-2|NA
CASSFGENSPLHF
TGTGCCAGCAGCTTCGGTGAAAATTCACCCCTCCACTTT
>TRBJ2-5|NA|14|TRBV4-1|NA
CASSQDWRRSTQYF
TGCGCCAGCAGCCAAGATTGGAGGCGGAGTACCCAGTACTTC
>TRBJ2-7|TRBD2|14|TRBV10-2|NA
CASIGASGNYEQYF
TGCGCCAGCATAGGTGCTAGCGGGAACTACGAGCAGTACTTC
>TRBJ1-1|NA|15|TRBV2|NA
CASSAVGGRVSEAFF
TGTGCCAGCAGTGCAGTCGGGGGGCGCGTTTCTGAAGCTTTCTTT
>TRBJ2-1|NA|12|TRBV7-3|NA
CASSLAGSEQFF
TGTGCCAGCAGCTTAGCAGGGAGTGAGCAGTTCTTC
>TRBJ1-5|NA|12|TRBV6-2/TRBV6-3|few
CASSTPGRPQHF
TGTGCCAGCAGTACCCCTGGGAGGCCCCAGCATTTT
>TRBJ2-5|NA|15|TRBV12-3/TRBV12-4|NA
CASSFFGGTTETQYF
TGTGCCAGCAGTTTTTTTGGGGGGACGACAGAGACCCAGTACTTC
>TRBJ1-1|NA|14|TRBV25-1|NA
CASRNTGGGGEAFF
TGTGCCAGCAGAAACACCGGGGGGGGGGGTGAAGCTTTCTTT
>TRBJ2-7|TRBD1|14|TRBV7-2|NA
CASSLGTGYYEQYF
TGTGCCAGCAGCTTAGGGACAGGGTATTACGAGCAGTACTTC
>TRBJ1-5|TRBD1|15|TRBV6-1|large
CASSVTGGFNQPQHF
TGTGCCAGCAGTGTTACAGGGGGCTTCAATCAGCCCCAGCATTTT
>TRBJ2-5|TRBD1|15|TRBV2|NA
CASRITGAIQETQYF
TGTGCCAGCAGGATTACAGGGGCGATCCAAGAGACCCAGTACTTC
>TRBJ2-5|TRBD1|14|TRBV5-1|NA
CASSLWGTGETQYF
TGCGCCAGCAGCCTCTGGGGGACAGGGGAGACCCAGTACTTC
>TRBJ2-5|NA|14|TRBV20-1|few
CSAIYQGSGETQYF
TGCAGTGCCATCTATCAGGGGTCCGGAGAGACCCAGTACTTC
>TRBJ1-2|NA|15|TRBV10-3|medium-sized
CAISPDLSQGYGYTF
TGTGCCATCAGCCCGGACCTATCCCAGGGATATGGCTACACCTTC
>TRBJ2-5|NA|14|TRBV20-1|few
CSAQKTGTQETQYF
TGCAGTGCCCAGAAGACCGGGACACAAGAGACCCAGTACTTC
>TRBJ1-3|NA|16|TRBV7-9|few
CASSSWGWSSGNTIYF
TGTGCCAGCAGCTCGTGGGGATGGAGCTCTGGAAACACCATATATTTT
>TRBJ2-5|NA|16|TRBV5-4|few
CASSPGQTPYQETQYF
TGTGCCAGCAGCCCAGGACAGACTCCGTACCAAGAGACCCAGTACTTC
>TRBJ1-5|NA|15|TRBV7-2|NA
CASSLGGLTNQPQHF
TGTGCCAGCAGCTTAGGAGGCCTGACCAATCAGCCCCAGCATTTT
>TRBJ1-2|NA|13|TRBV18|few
CASSLLGFYGYTF
TGTGCCAGCTCACTTCTGGGATTCTATGGCTACACCTTC
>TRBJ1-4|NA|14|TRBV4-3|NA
CASSQGDPYEKLFF
TGCGCCAGCAGCCAAGGGGACCCTTATGAAAAACTGTTTTTT
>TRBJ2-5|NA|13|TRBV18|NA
CASSPITLETQYF
TGTGCCAGCTCCCCGATTACACTGGAGACCCAGTACTTC
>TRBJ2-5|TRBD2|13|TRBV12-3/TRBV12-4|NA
CASSNGRGETQYF
TGTGCCAGCTCAAACGGGCGGGGGGAGACCCAGTACTTC
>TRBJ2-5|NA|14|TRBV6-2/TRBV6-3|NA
CASSALASRETQYF
TGTGCCAGCAGTGCCCTAGCGAGCAGAGAGACCCAGTACTTC
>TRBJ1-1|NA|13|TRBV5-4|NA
CASSLGRNTEAFF
TGTGCCAGCAGCTTGGGCAGGAACACTGAAGCTTTCTTT
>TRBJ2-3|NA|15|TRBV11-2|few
CASSLPGADTDTQYF
TGTGCCAGCAGCTTACCAGGGGCCGACACAGATACGCAGTATTTT
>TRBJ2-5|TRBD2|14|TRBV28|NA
CASNQRGVLQTQYF
TGTGCCAGCAACCAGCGGGGCGTTCTACAGACCCAGTACTTC
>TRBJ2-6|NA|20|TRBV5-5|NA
CASSSREGRYSSSGANVLTF
TGTGCCAGCAGCTCACGAGAAGGGAGGTACTCAAGCTCTGGGGCCAACGTCCTGACTTTC
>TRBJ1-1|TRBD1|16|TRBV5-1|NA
CASRRGQGSLNTEAFF
TGCGCCAGCAGACGGGGACAGGGAAGCTTGAACACTGAAGCTTTCTTT
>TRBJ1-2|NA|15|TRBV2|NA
CASSKTGQANYGYTF
TGTGCCAGCAGTAAAACAGGACAAGCTAACTATGGCTACACCTTC
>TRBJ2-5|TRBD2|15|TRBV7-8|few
CASSWGLAGGKTQYF
TGTGCCAGCAGCTGGGGACTAGCGGGGGGGAAGACCCAGTACTTC
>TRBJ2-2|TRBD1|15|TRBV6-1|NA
CASREGGLNTGELFF
TGTGCCAGCCGAGAAGGGGGCCTCAACACCGGGGAGCTGTTTTTT
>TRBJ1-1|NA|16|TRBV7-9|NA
CAIYFLRYAGKTEAFF
TGTGCCATTTACTTCCTCAGGTATGCGGGGAAAACTGAAGCTTTCTTT
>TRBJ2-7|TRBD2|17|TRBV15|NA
CATSSGAGRRSSYEQYF
TGTGCCACCAGCAGTGGAGCGGGGAGGCGCAGCTCCTACGAGCAGTACTTC
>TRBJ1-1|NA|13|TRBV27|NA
CASSQQGHTEAFF
TGTGCCAGCAGTCAACAGGGCCACACTGAAGCTTTCTTT
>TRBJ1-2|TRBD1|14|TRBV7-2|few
CASSAGTGASGYTF
TGTGCCAGCAGCGCGGGGACAGGGGCTAGCGGCTACACCTTC
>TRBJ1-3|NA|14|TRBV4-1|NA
CASTPGTSGNTIYF
TGCGCCAGCACCCCTGGGACCTCTGGAAACACCATATATTTT